The clone carrying this TCR beta chain has ten or more counts. What it recognizes is unknown. The CDR3 is 15 residues long. V was shortened by 1 base and J by 1 base, with 5 bases between the two germline ends. The germline CDR1 and CDR2 sequences are SGHVS and FNYEAQ. This sample stems from a study of T cells after yellow fever vaccination. Study details: Any fraction with a low cell number was prepared using SMART-Seq v4 Ultra Low Input.

UMIs were added to TCR cDNA along with a universal primer site when it was made by 5'RACE template switching. A single record per CDR3 protein comes from TCRdb applying MiXCR to the 5' RACE reads. Counted here are about 63,000 distinct CDR3 sequences, 7.4% occurring once; the ten biggest clones make up roughly a third. Study-wide points: Only a small proportion of the clonotypes turned up in both the CD4 and the CD8 compartments, likely arising from convergent recombination. Post-booster repertoires again held most primary-vaccination clones (about 95% CD4, 80% to 90% CD8).

The sample in question was CD8+ T cells sorted from PBMCs, obtained 15 days after the yellow fever booster vaccination. This chain connects TRBV7-6 to TRBJ2-6; D is uncertain. The receptor comes from a man between 25 and 39 years old who received the YFV17D yellow fever vaccine. The CDR3 protein is CASSLGGSGANVLTF. The CDR3 nucleotides read TGTGCCAGCAGCTTAGGGGGTTCTGGGGCCAACGTCCTGACTTTC.